The 24 T cell receptor beta chains listed next were all sequenced from one sample in a study of T cells in Graves' hyperthyroidism and ophthalmopathy. From RNA transcripts, TCR beta CDR3 regions were amplified. With the HTBI primer set, the TCR CDR3 went through a first round of RT-PCR. TCRdb itself ran the multiplex PCR reads through MiXCR, one entry per CDR3 protein. Of 490,000 or so distinct CDR3 sequences in the sample, about 20% were seen once. Sequencing was carried out using blood. The receptors shown here come from a woman in her 70s with Graves' ophthalmopathy.

The rearrangement links TRBV27 to TRBJ2-3; D unclear. Trimming left V 1 base short and J 1 base short, with 9 bases between. Germline V gene sequence: CDR1 MNHEY, CDR2 SMNVEV (reference sequence). The CDR3 sequence is 15 residues long. CDR3 nucleotides: TGTGCCAGCAGTTTATGGCAGGCGCGCACAGATACGCAGTATTTT. It codes for CASSLWQARTDTQYF.

This clonotype was counted at least ten times. The V and J genes are TRBV7-2 and TRBJ2-3; tentatively, D is TRBD2 (6 bases). Deletions cut 5 bases from V and 2 bases from J, with 17 bases between. This CDR3 has 16 residues. In germline, CDR1 is SGHTA, CDR2 FQGNSA. The CDR3 is CASSVVLAFDTDTQYF. The CDR3 DNA reads as TGTGCCAGCAGCGTGGTCCTAGCGTTCGACACAGATACGCAGTATTTT.

This clonotype has a handful of counts. The V call is TRBV7-3, the J call TRBJ2-2, with a tentative D call TRBD2 (6 bases). The CDR3 sequence is 14 residues long. Trimming removed 9 bases at V and 7 bases at J, with 18 bases between. CDR1 and CDR2 from the germline V gene are SGHTA and FQGTGA. CDR3 loop: CASGGTPGLGELFF. The CDR3 bases are TGTGCCAGTGGAGGGACTCCGGGTCTCGGGGAGCTGTTTTTT.

This clonotype has more than one count but fewer than ten. This sequence joins TRBV6-2 or TRBV6-3 and TRBJ2-5; D is perhaps TRBD2 (6 bases). The CDR3 runs 15 residues. CDR1 MNHEY and CDR2 SVGEGT come from the germline V gene. V gave up 0 bases and J gave up 1 base, with 9 bases separating them. This CDR3 reads CASSYSSSGQETQYF. The CDR3 DNA sequence: TGTGCCAGCAGTTACTCGAGTAGCGGCCAAGAGACCCAGTACTTC.

This clonotype was observed a handful of times. Here the CDR3 reads CASSRSRDRNEKLFF. DNA for the CDR3: TGTGCCAGCAGCCGAAGCCGGGACCGAAATGAAAAACTGTTTTTT. The rearrangement links TRBV28 to TRBJ1-4; D may be TRBD1 (5 bases). Per germline, CDR1 MDHEN and CDR2 SYDVKM. V lost 6 bases, J lost 5 bases, and 16 bases lay in between. CDR3 length equals 15 residues.

A few counts support this clonotype. The rearrangement uses TRBV7-3 and TRBJ1-5; D gene ambiguous. V was cut by 6 bases and J by 9 bases, with 15 bases left in between. Germline V gives CDR1 SGHTA, CDR2 FQGTGA. The CDR3 spans 13 residues. CDR3 DNA: TGTGCCAGCAGTGAGACACGGCTGGGGCCCCAGCATTTT. Translation: CASSETRLGPQHF.

This clonotype appeared a few times. The rearrangement joins TRBV4-1 to TRBJ2-7, with D uncertain. In germline, CDR1 is MGHRA, CDR2 YSYEKL. The CDR3 spans 12 residues. Trimming took off 0 bases at V and 2 bases at J, with 2 bases between the two ends. The CDR3 sequence: CASSQEAYEQYF. The CDR3, as DNA: TGCGCCAGCAGCCAAGAGGCCTACGAGCAGTACTTC.

The CDR3 coding sequence is TGTGCCAGCATTTTGACTAGCGGTACCTACGAGCAGTACTTC. It yields the protein CASILTSGTYEQYF. The V call is TRBV28, the J call TRBJ2-7; TRBD2 matches 9 bases. Germline CDR1 reads MDHEN; CDR2 reads SYDVKM. The length of the CDR3 is 14 residues. V dropped 7 bases and J dropped 2; count of bases not matched to a gene: 6.

This chain links TRBV10-1 with TRBJ2-7, with TRBD1 matching over 9 bases. Looked up from germline, CDR1 is WNHNN and CDR2 is SYGVQD (reference sequence). Trimming cost V 2 bases and J 6 bases; bases outside gene matches: 2. The CDR3 totals 13 residues. This CDR3 reads CASSEQTGGEQYF. Here the CDR3 DNA reads TGCGCCAGCAGTGAGCAGACAGGGGGCGAGCAGTACTTC.

The J gene is TRBJ2-7, the V gene TRBV4-1; TRBD1 agrees at 8 bases. Germline-derived CDR1 and CDR2 are MGHRA and YSYEKL. The CDR3 loop spans 16 amino acids. V was clipped by 2 bases and J by 6 bases; unmatched bases: 12. This CDR3 is CASSQSPLTGAGEQYF. The CDR3 DNA follows: TGCGCCAGCAGCCAAAGCCCGTTGACAGGGGCGGGCGAGCAGTACTTC.

This clonotype appeared once. The gene calls are TRBV6-9 and TRBJ2-1; D unclear. Per the germline V gene, CDR1 is MNHGY and CDR2 is SVAAGI. The V gene lost 3 bases and the J gene lost 7 bases, with 10 bases spanning the gap. The CDR3 spans 13 residues. CDR3 amino acids: CASSYLPTNEQFF. DNA of the CDR3: TGTGCCAGCAGTTACCTTCCAACGAATGAGCAGTTCTTC.

J is TRBJ2-5 and V is TRBV5-5; the D gene could be TRBD1 or TRBD2 (5 bases each). The germline V gene has CDR1 SGHKS and CDR2 YYEKEE (reference sequence). V lost 4 bases to trimming and J lost 5 bases, with 12 bases between them. This CDR3 spans 13 amino acids. CDR3 in amino acids: CASSRVWDETQYF. CDR3 nucleotide sequence: TGTGCCAGCAGCAGGGTCTGGGACGAGACCCAGTACTTC.

The genes are TRBV6-2 or TRBV6-3 and TRBJ1-5; D is undetermined. V gave up 5 bases and J gave up 1 base, with 15 bases separating them. The CDR3 sequence is 16 residues long. Germline CDR1 is MNHEY and CDR2 is SVGEGT. CDR3 sequence: CASSGSATGSNQPQHF. The CDR3 DNA sequence: TGTGCCAGCAGTGGATCAGCCACGGGGAGCAATCAGCCCCAGCATTTT.

The V call is TRBV20-1, the J call TRBJ1-5, with D hard to call. The germline V and J ends were trimmed by 4 bases and 7 bases, with 14 bases remaining between them. This CDR3 is 13 amino acids long. Germline V CDR1 and CDR2: DFQATT, SNEGSKA (reference sequence). CDR3 coding DNA: TGCAGTGCTAAGCCCCAGTTGGTCCAGCCCCAGCATTTT. It is translated as CSAKPQLVQPQHF.

V and J are TRBV4-1 and TRBJ2-7, with TRBD2 matching 13 bases. Germline CDR1 and CDR2: MGHRA and YSYEKL. The CDR3 consists of 16 residues. V gave up 1 base and J gave up 4 bases; unmatched junction bases: 4. CDR3 sequence: CASSQGVGLAGYEQYF. The CDR3 coding sequence is TGCGCCAGCAGCCAAGGGGTGGGACTAGCGGGATACGAGCAGTACTTC.

This clonotype has a handful of counts. The chain recombines TRBV3-1 with TRBJ2-7, with 8 bases aligning to TRBD1. Trimming at V came to 1 base and at J to 1 base, leaving 3 bases not matched to a gene. CDR3 length: 15 amino acids. The germline CDR1 and CDR2 sequences are LGHDT and YNNKEL (reference sequence). The CDR3 sequence is CASSQGTGRSYEQYF. The CDR3 nucleotides are TGTGCCAGCAGCCAAGGGACAGGGAGGTCCTACGAGCAGTACTTC.

This clonotype was observed many times. V is TRBV6-1 and J is TRBJ1-1; 7 bases agree with TRBD1. Germline V gene sequence: CDR1 MNHNS, CDR2 SASEGT. J gave up 1 base and V 6 bases, and 5 bases lay outside the gene matches. The CDR3 is made up of 14 amino acids. CDR3 region: CASRSGQTNTEAFF. The CDR3 nucleotides are TGTGCCAGCAGATCGGGACAGACGAACACTGAAGCTTTCTTT.

This clonotype was seen repeatedly, ten times or more. The chain combines TRBV7-2 with TRBJ1-1, with a tentative D call TRBD1 (5 bases). There are 13 residues in the CDR3. Per the germline V gene, CDR1 is SGHTA and CDR2 is FQGNSA. Trimming took off 3 bases at V and 4 bases at J, with 9 bases between the two ends. The CDR3 loop is CASSLGTRTEAFF. The CDR3 DNA follows: TGTGCCAGCAGCTTGGGGACCCGCACTGAAGCTTTCTTT.

This clonotype was seen repeatedly, ten times or more. This chain links TRBV19 with TRBJ2-1; 9 positions agree with TRBD2. With 7 bases clipped from V and 7 bases from J, the junction kept 11 bases outside the gene matches. Germline CDR1 reads LNHDA; CDR2 reads SQIVND (reference sequence). The CDR3 runs 15 residues. For the CDR3, the DNA is TGTGCCAGTAACGGCGGACTAGCGATCAAGAATGAGCAGTTCTTC. Residues: CASNGGLAIKNEQFF.

This clonotype was counted a few times. The chain uses TRBV30 and TRBJ1-4; D is perhaps TRBD1 (6 bases). This CDR3 has 14 residues. Trimming removed 0 bases at V and 7 bases at J, with 12 bases between. Germline-derived CDR1 and CDR2 are GTSNPN and SVGIG (reference sequence). CDR3 nucleotide sequence: TGTGCCTGGAGTGTATGGGGGGCAGGTGAAAAACTGTTTTTT. The encoded protein is CAWSVWGAGEKLFF.

The V and J genes are TRBV20-1 and TRBJ2-4; TRBD2 aligns across 7 bases. Looked up from germline, CDR1 is DFQATT and CDR2 is SNEGSKA (reference sequence). The CDR3 loop spans 15 amino acids. The J segment lost 2 bases and the V segment lost 3 bases, leaving 7 bases of the junction unmatched. For the CDR3, the DNA is TGCAGTGCTAGTTTTGCGGGAGCTACCAAAAACATTCAGTACTTC. Translation gives CSASFAGATKNIQYF.

The chain links TRBV19 to TRBJ1-2, with TRBD1 identical over 10 bases. This CDR3 contains 14 residues. With 7 bases clipped from V and 5 bases from J, the junction kept 7 bases outside the gene matches. Germline lookup yields CDR1 LNHDA and CDR2 SQIVND (reference sequence). The DNA for the CDR3 is TGTGCCAGTAACCGGGACAGGGGAAGTTATGGCTACACCTTC. Its protein product is CASNRDRGSYGYTF. Full variable domain (rest looked up from reference TRBV19 and TRBJ1-2): DGGITQSPKYLFRKEGQNVTLSCEQNLNHDAMYWYRQDPGQGLRLIYYSQIVNDFQKGDIAEGYSVSREKKESFPLTVTSAQKNPTAFYLCASNRDRGSYGYTFGSGTRLTVV.

This chain joins TRBV6-1 and TRBJ1-4; weak D call: TRBD1 (6 bases). The CDR3 sequence is 19 residues long. Germline CDR1 is MNHNS and CDR2 is SASEGT. V was clipped by 5 bases and J by 8 bases, with 30 bases between them. The CDR3 loop is CASSTHPRGAGAGREKLFF. In nucleotides, the CDR3 is TGTGCCAGCAGTACCCACCCCCGGGGAGCGGGGGCAGGGAGAGAAAAACTGTTTTTT.

At least ten counts were recorded for this clonotype. The chain employs TRBV28 and TRBJ1-1; D is ambiguous. The CDR3 runs 14 residues. Germline assignment: CDR1 MDHEN and CDR2 SYDVKM. Deletions cut 6 bases from V and 5 bases from J, with 16 bases between. The CDR3 DNA reads as TGTGCCAGCAGGGAGAGGATTTGGAGGACTGAAGCTTTCTTT. It encodes CASRERIWRTEAFF.